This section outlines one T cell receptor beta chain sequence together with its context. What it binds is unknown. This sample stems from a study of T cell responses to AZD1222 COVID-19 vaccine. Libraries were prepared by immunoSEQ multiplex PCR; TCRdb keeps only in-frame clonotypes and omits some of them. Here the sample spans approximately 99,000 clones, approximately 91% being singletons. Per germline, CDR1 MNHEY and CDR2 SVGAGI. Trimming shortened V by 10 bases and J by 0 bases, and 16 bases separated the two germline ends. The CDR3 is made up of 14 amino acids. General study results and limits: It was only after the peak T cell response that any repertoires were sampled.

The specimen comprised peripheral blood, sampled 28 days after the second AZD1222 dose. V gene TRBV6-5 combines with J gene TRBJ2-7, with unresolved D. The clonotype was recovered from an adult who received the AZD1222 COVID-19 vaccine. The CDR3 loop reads CATPPLRDSYEQYF. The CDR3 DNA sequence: TGTGCCACACCGCCGCTTCGAGACTCCTACGAGCAGTACTTC.